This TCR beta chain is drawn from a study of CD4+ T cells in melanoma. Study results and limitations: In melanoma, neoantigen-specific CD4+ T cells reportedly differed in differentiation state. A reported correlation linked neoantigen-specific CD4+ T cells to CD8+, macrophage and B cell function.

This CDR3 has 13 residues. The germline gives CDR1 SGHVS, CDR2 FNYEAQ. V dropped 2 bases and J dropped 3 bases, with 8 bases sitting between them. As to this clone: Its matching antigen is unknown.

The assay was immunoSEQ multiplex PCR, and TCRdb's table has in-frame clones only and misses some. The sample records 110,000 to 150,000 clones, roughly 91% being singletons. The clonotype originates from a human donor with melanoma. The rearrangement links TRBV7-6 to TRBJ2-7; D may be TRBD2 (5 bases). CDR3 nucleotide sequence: TGTGCCAGCAGCTTATCGGGAAGCTACGAGCAGTACTTC. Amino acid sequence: CASSLSGSYEQYF. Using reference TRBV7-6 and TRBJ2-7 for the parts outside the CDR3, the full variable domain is GAGVSQSPRYKVTKRGQDVALRCDPISGHVSLYWYRQALGQGPEFLTYFNYEAQQDKSGLPNDRFSAERPEGSISTLTIQRTEQRDSAMYRCASSLSGSYEQYFGPGTRLTVT.